This T cell receptor beta chain was sequenced in a study of shared clonotypes between healthy human individuals (dated by TCRdb to 2020 to 2022). Context from the whole study: A couple of women and three men aged 18 to 49 years were included in the cohort. For each donor, CD4 naive and CD4 memory were each run on three plates, CD8 naive on two plates, and CD8 memory on one plate. The study deeply sequenced blood TCR repertoires of about five healthy adults to estimate repertoire size and the extent of clonotype sharing between individuals. To increase sequencing depth and limit assay-specific biases, different laboratories used diverse techniques to prepare libraries and sequence TCR repertoires. Between about 0.8 and 9 billion PBMCs per donor were obtained by leukapheresis. Paper-wide results and their limitations: Pairwise subsampling indicated that sequencing depth was expected to affect the degree of clonotype sharing among donors. Sharing across several donors was observed for about 5% of naive CD4, over 3% of naive CD8, 2.3% of memory CD4, and about 0.4% of memory CD8 clonotypes. Because the study included only a small number of donors, the genetic and exposure-history diversity represented was limited. Rarefaction of sorted-subset datasets indicated incomplete sequencing despite the large sequencing depth. Naive subsets generally had larger estimated clonotype richness than memory subsets. Sampling was restricted to blood, and TCR repertoires in tissue are likely to differ from TCR repertoires in blood. Compared with non-shared clonotypes, clonotypes shared by all four sorted-subset donors had higher generation probabilities.

The donors were healthy, HIV-negative adults who had no recently reported acute infections or vaccinations. All donors were Caucasian adults living in Nashville, Tennessee, USA. CD4+ T cells were enriched through magnetic negative selection, after which naive cells were positively selected on CD45RA and the remaining negative fraction served as the memory subset. Blood was obtained by leukapheresis, after which PBMCs were separated by Ficoll-Histopaque density gradient centrifugation and cryopreserved in liquid nitrogen vapor phase. Analytical flow cytometry was used to check the purity and quantity of each magnetically sorted T cell population. Genomic DNA was isolated from each sorted fraction and quantified by UV absorbance on a Nanodrop 2000c. Using the deep immunoSEQ assay, TCR CDR3 regions were amplified from genomic DNA by multiplex PCR. For each cell subset, the extracted genomic DNA was distributed evenly across all wells of several immunoSEQ 96-well plates, and each plate served as one replicate. For sorted subsets, each replicate PCR was loaded with roughly 0.2 ug genomic DNA, equivalent to approximately 33,000 T cell genomes. Purified libraries were measured with a Qubit 3.0 fluorometer, size-checked on a Bioanalyzer 2100, and measured again with the KAPA Library Quantification kit. Every immunoSEQ 96-well plate was sequenced on a separate single-read 150-cycle Illumina NextSeq 550 flow cell. The published analysis was carried out like this. Because the immunoSEQ output included only junctional sequences and no quality scores, the filtering could not be the same as the filtering used for full-length reads. Sequences were annotated with PyIR, a Python wrapper for IgBLAST v1.9, and V/J genes and CDR3 were assigned using IMGT germline references. Reads were removed for weak V/J assignments (E-value above 1e-6), missing CDR3, stop codons, out-of-frame junctions, or ambiguous translated residues. V3J clonotypes were defined by identical inferred V gene, J gene, and CDR3 amino acid sequence. Percentage overlap between repertoires was calculated by dividing the number of shared unique clonotypes by the size of the smaller repertoire. RTK rarefaction, the Chao1 estimator, and Recon v2.1 estimates of unobserved clonotypes were used to assess repertoire richness. Generation probabilities were computed with OLGA for all TCRbeta clonotypes obtained by the gDNA method from several donors. TCRdb limited this immuneACCESS table to in-frame rearrangements with V and J called. A share of clones is missing; checked studies link under half to unresolved V genes, and the rest is unexplained. V and J calls plus clone size are reproduced from that table; the DNA served to infer D and trimming. In this sample the table shows some 2,400,000 clones, more than 90% of which occur a single time. 0.1% to 0.15% of the sample rests with the top ten.

The CDR3 contains 14 residues, cysteine and phenylalanine counted. Kept here is only the CDR3 DNA, which spans 42 bases and is read in frame from base 1. The trim is 4 bases for V and 1 base for J, with a gap of 10 bases between the germline ends. CDR1 MGHRA and CDR2 YSYEKL are derived from the germline V gene. To note about this clone: Its antigen target is currently unknown. There are no base qualities to consult, and no much larger clone falls within one base.

This sequence uses TRBV4-1 and TRBJ1-2, and the D gene may be TRBD1, 5 bases matching. This TCR was recovered from a young man in good health. Sequencing was performed on naive CD4+ T cells sorted from blood. The intended sense of this specimen's cell subset or site label: CD45RA+ positively selected. The DNA is as follows: TGCGCCAGCAGCCGCGAGGGGAGTAACTATGGCTACACCTTC. Its translation is CASSREGSNYGYTF.